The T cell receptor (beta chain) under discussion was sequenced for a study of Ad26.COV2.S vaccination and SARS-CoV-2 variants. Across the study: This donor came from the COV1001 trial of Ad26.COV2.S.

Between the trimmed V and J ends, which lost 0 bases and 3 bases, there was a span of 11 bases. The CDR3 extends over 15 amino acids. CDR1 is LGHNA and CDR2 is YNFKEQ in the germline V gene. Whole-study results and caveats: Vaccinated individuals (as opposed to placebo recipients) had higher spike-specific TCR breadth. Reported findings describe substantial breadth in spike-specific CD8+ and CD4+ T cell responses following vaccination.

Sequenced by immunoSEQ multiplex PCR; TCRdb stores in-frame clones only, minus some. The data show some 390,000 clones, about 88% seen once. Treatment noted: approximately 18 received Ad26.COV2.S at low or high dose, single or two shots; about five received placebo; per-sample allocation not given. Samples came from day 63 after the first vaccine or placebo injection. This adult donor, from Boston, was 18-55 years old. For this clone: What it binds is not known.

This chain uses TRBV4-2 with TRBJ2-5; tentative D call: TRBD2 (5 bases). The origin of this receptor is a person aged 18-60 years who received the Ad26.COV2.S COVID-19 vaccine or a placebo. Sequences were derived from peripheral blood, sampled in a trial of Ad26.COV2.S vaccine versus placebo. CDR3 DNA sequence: TGTGCCAGCAGCCAAGATTCTAGCAGCAAAGAGACCCAGTACTTC. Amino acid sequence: CASSQDSSSKETQYF.